A single sample gave rise to the 18 T cell receptor beta chains below, sequenced in a study of T cells in Graves' hyperthyroidism and ophthalmopathy. Authors of the study amplified TCR beta CDR3 regions from RNA transcripts. Initially, a first-round RT-PCR of the TCR CDR3 employed the HTBI primer set. MiXCR was run by TCRdb on the multiplex PCR reads, yielding one entry per CDR3 protein. The table lists 360,000 or so distinct CDR3 sequences, less than 20% of them singletons. Sequencing used blood. Receptors originate from a middle-aged woman with Graves' ophthalmopathy.

This clonotype has a handful of counts. In DNA form, the CDR3 reads TGCAGTGTCACATCACAAGATAAAGAGACCCAGTACTTC. Its translation is CSVTSQDKETQYF. This chain connects TRBV20-1 to TRBJ2-5; D is unresolved. The CDR3 runs to 13 residues. Deletions cut 7 bases from V and 3 bases from J, with 15 bases between. Germline V gene sequence: CDR1 DFQATT, CDR2 SNEGSKA (reference sequence).

This clonotype was recorded a few times. The chain has TRBV25-1 and TRBJ2-7; tentative D call: TRBD2 (5 bases). Germline V gene data show CDR1 as MGHDK and CDR2 as SYGVNS. V was shortened by 3 bases and J by 7 bases, with 7 bases between the two germline ends. The CDR3 covers 11 residues. The CDR3 DNA reads as TGTGCCAGCAGTGACCGGGGTGAGCAGTACTTC. Translation: CASSDRGEQYF.

In this sample, this clonotype turned up many times. The chain has TRBV6-5 and TRBJ1-2, with D tentatively TRBD1 (6 bases). V gave up 6 bases and J gave up 7 bases, with 15 bases separating them. There are 13 residues in the CDR3. Germline CDR1 MNHEY, CDR2 SVGAGI. The CDR3 bases are TGTGCCAGCAGCGGCCGGACAGCGTCTGGCTACACCTTC. Amino acids: CASSGRTASGYTF.

This clonotype was counted at least ten times. The chain employs TRBV5-1 and TRBJ1-2; D might be TRBD1 (6 bases). Germline CDR1 reads SGHRS; CDR2 reads YFSETQ. Trimming stripped 4 bases from V and 10 bases from J, with 11 bases between. CDR3 length: 11 residues. The CDR3 coding sequence is TGCGCCAGCAGCGACCACAGGGACTACACCTTC. It encodes CASSDHRDYTF. Complete variable domain (other parts from reference TRBV5-1 and TRBJ1-2): KAGVTQTPRYLIKTRGQQVTLSCSPISGHRSVSWYQQTPGQGLQFLFEYFSETQRNKGNFPGRFSGRQFSNSRSEMNVSTLELGDSALYLCASSDHRDYTFGSGTRLTVV.

This clonotype was found many times. The chain carries TRBV30 and TRBJ2-7, with 10 nucleotides matching TRBD1. This CDR3 spans 15 amino acids. Germline CDR1 and CDR2: GTSNPN and SVGIG (reference sequence). J lost 2 bases, V lost 6 bases, and 10 bases had no gene match. CDR3 DNA sequence: TGTGCCTGCCCTCCGGGACAGGGGTTCCCCTACGAGCAGTACTTC. It is translated as CACPPGQGFPYEQYF.

This clonotype was counted many times. This chain links TRBV11-1 with TRBJ2-7, with D perhaps TRBD1 (6 bases). Trimming shortened V by 5 bases and J by 1 base, and 18 bases separated the two germline ends. The CDR3 totals 16 residues. The V gene's germline CDR1 is SGHAT and CDR2 FQDESV (reference sequence). The CDR3 DNA reads as TGTGCCAGCAGCCCCTGGAAGGGAGACAGGTCCTACGAGCAGTACTTC. Amino acids: CASSPWKGDRSYEQYF.

A note on this clonotype: One junction end disagrees with the germline gene, perhaps due to a read error. Here the CDR3 reads CASRGTVTGGDEQSF. In DNA form, the CDR3 reads TGTGCCAGCAGGGGAACCGTGACAGGGGGCGACGAGCAGTCCTTC. This chain links TRBV6-1 with TRBJ2-7; 10 bases are shared with TRBD1. CDR3 length equals 15 residues. The germline V gene encodes CDR1 MNHNS and CDR2 SASEGT.

Many counts were recorded for this clonotype. This chain links TRBV29-1 with TRBJ2-5; TRBD1 or TRBD2 may be the D gene (5 bases each). V was cut by 7 bases and J by 5 bases, with 14 bases left in between. The CDR3 length is 12 residues. Germline-derived CDR1 and CDR2 are SQVTM and ANQGSEA. CDR3 amino acids: CSACVGTETQYF. In DNA, the CDR3 is TGCAGCGCGTGCGTTGGGACGGAGACCCAGTACTTC.

This clonotype has at least ten counts. A read error may be the cause here, since a much bigger clone is one base away. The CDR3 does not close with the conserved phenylalanine or tryptophan, likely indicating a read error. This chain links TRBV12-3 or TRBV12-4 with TRBJ1-1; D is ambiguous. The CDR3 is 13 amino acids. The V gene lost 2 bases and the J gene lost 1 base, with 5 bases spanning the gap. As DNA, the CDR3 is TGTGCCAGCAGTTTATGGCAGAACACTGAAGCTTTCTAT. Translation: CASSLWQNTEAFY.

In regard to this clonotype: Compared with germline, one end of the junction differs, possibly owing to a read error. The chain recombines TRBV6-5 with TRBJ1-1; TRBD1 matches 7 bases. The CDR3 loop spans 14 amino acids. Germline values: CDR1 MNHEY, CDR2 SVGAGI. The DNA of the CDR3 is TGTGCCAGCAGTTCCTTGACAGGGTTCACTGAAGCTTACTTT. It encodes CASSSLTGFTEAYF.

The sample holds many counts of this clonotype. This chain uses TRBV12-3 or TRBV12-4 with TRBJ1-1, with unresolved D. Between the trimmed V and J ends, which lost 3 bases and 3 bases, there was a span of 11 bases. The CDR3 contains 14 residues. As DNA, the CDR3 is TGTGCCAGCAGTTTTAGTTCTTTGGACACTGAAGCTTTCTTT. It specifies CASSFSSLDTEAFF.

This clonotype was counted many times. The chain employs TRBV20-1 and TRBJ2-7, with 7 bases that match TRBD2. Germline values: CDR1 DFQATT, CDR2 SNEGSKA (reference sequence). Trimming at V came to 1 base and at J to 3 bases, leaving 3 bases not matched to a gene. The CDR3 has 13 amino acids. The CDR3 nucleotides are TGCAGTGCTAGAGTGGCGGGAGTCTACGAGCAGTACTTC. It encodes CSARVAGVYEQYF.

The V and J genes are TRBV25-1 and TRBJ2-5, with D maybe TRBD1 (6 bases). The CDR3 covers 14 residues. V gave up 1 base and J gave up 4 bases, with 10 bases separating them. CDR1 is MGHDK, CDR2 SYGVNS, per germline. The CDR3 region is CASSEFGRGETQYF. DNA for the CDR3: TGTGCCAGCAGTGAATTTGGCAGGGGAGAGACCCAGTACTTC.

The rearrangement joins TRBV5-1 to TRBJ2-5, with 13 bases identical to TRBD2. This CDR3 is 19 amino acids long. Trimming cost V 5 bases and J 5 bases; bases outside gene matches: 18. CDR1 SGHRS and CDR2 YFSETQ come from the germline V gene. The CDR3 sequence is CASSQTGTSGTTRTETQYF. The CDR3 nucleotides are TGCGCCAGCAGTCAAACCGGGACTAGCGGGACTACCCGAACGGAGACCCAGTACTTC.

The table lists this clonotype with many counts. The chain has TRBV9 and TRBJ1-2; weak D call: TRBD1 (5 bases). CDR3 length: 13 residues. In germline, CDR1 is SGDLS, CDR2 YYNGEE. Trimming pared 0 bases from V and 4 bases from J, leaving 7 bases between. The CDR3 region is CASSVGQRYGYTF. The CDR3 coding sequence is TGTGCCAGCAGCGTAGGACAGCGCTATGGCTACACCTTC.

This clonotype was recorded many times. This chain links TRBV3-1 with TRBJ2-5; possibly TRBD2 for D (5 bases). Deletions cut 4 bases from V and 4 bases from J, with 13 bases between. This CDR3 contains 14 residues. From germline, CDR1 is LGHDT and CDR2 YNNKEL (reference sequence). The CDR3 bases are TGTGCCAGCAGCCGCGGACTCAGACCAGAGACCCAGTACTTC. Protein sequence: CASSRGLRPETQYF.

This clonotype was counted ten times or more. This chain uses TRBV6-2 or TRBV6-3 with TRBJ2-6, with 7 bases that match TRBD1. The CDR3 is 18 residues long. The germline gives CDR1 MNHEY, CDR2 SVGEGT. V lost 4 bases to trimming and J lost 0 bases; unmatched junction nucleotides: 9. CDR3 DNA: TGTGCCAGCAGTTTCACCCTCGGGACAGCCTCTGGGGCCAACGTCCTGACTTTC. Translated: CASSFTLGTASGANVLTF.

The sample holds many counts of this clonotype. V is TRBV28 and J is TRBJ1-1; the D gene is possibly TRBD1 (5 bases). CDR3 length equals 15 residues. Germline CDR1 is MDHEN and CDR2 is SYDVKM. V lost 6 bases to trimming and J lost 4 bases, with 18 bases between them. CDR3 amino acids: CASRTWGGTTTEAFF. The CDR3, as DNA: TGTGCCAGCAGGACATGGGGGGGTACGACCACTGAAGCTTTCTTT.